Below are 29 T cell receptor beta chains sequenced from a single sample in a study of T cell clusters in autoimmune cytopenias. TRB was amplified from approximately 250 ng of peripheral blood genomic DNA per sample. TRB was amplified by touch-down multiplex PCR, primer pools A and B combined. TCRdb reprocessed the multiplex PCR reads; each CDR3 protein has one entry and no DNA is given. The sample's table shows 12,000 or so distinct CDR3 sequences. These data are also associated with another study on T cell repertoires in aging, cancer and after chemotherapy.

The sample was peripheral blood. These receptor sequences come from a human donor in good health.

Frequency places this clonotype as medium-sized. The chain employs TRBV7-9 and TRBJ1-2; the TCRdb call, TRBD1, lacks DNA for checking. CDR1 is SEHNR, CDR2 FQNEAQ, per germline (reference sequence). CDR3 length: 14 amino acids. This CDR3 is CASSRTPTDYGYTF. Full variable domain (outside the CDR3, taken from reference TRBV7-9 and TRBJ1-2): DTGVSQNPRHKITKRGQNVTFRCDPISEHNRLYWYRQTLGQGPEFLTYFQNEAQLEKSRLLSDRFSAERPKGSFSTLEIQRTEQGDSAMYLCASSRTPTDYGYTFGSGTRLTVV.

The gene calls are TRBV5-6 and TRBJ2-1; TCRdb proposes TRBD1, but this gene call is untestable without DNA. This CDR3 has 14 amino acids. CDR1 and CDR2 from the germline V gene are SGHDT and YYEEEE. CDR3 loop: CASSPGGGLGEQFF. The variable domain in full, completed from reference TRBV5-6 and TRBJ2-1, reads DAGVTQSPTHLIKTRGQQVTLRCSPKSGHDTVSWYQQALGQGPQFIFQYYEEEERQRGNFPDRFSGHQFPNYSSELNVNALLLGDSALYLCASSPGGGLGEQFFGPGTRLTVL.

The chain recombines TRBV7-2 with TRBJ1-5; there is no DNA to check the TCRdb D call of TRBD1. The CDR3 has 16 residues. In germline, CDR1 is SGHTA, CDR2 FQGNSA. This chain's CDR3 is CASSGGDEASNQPQHF.

According to its frequency, this clonotype is medium-sized. CDR3 in amino acids: CASYRDYNSYEQYF. The chain uses TRBV6-2 or TRBV6-3 and TRBJ2-7; TCRdb indicates TRBD2, and absent DNA this call remains unverified. This CDR3 has 14 amino acids. Looked up from germline, CDR1 is MNHEY and CDR2 is SVGEGT.

The J gene is TRBJ2-7, the V gene TRBV6-2 or TRBV6-3; no DNA is available, so the TRBD2 call from TCRdb remains unchecked. This CDR3 is 13 amino acids long. Germline V gene sequence: CDR1 MNHEY, CDR2 SVGEGT. The CDR3 protein is CASTGQAGYEQYF.

According to its frequency, this clonotype is medium-sized. This sequence joins TRBV19 and TRBJ2-2. Germline V CDR1 and CDR2: LNHDA, SQIVND (reference sequence). This CDR3 is 16 amino acids long. This CDR3 is CASSPIPESNTGELFF. Filled out from reference TRBV19 and TRBJ2-2, the complete variable domain reads DGGITQSPKYLFRKEGQNVTLSCEQNLNHDAMYWYRQDPGQGLRLIYYSQIVNDFQKGDIAEGYSVSREKKESFPLTVTSAQKNPTAFYLCASSPIPESNTGELFFGEGSRLTVL.

This clonotype registers medium-sized by frequency. The rearrangement joins TRBV20-1 to TRBJ2-1. This CDR3 is 13 amino acids long. Germline CDR1 DFQATT, CDR2 SNEGSKA (reference sequence). This chain's CDR3 is CSARALTYNEQFF.

This chain links TRBV5-6 with TRBJ1-3; TCRdb calls TRBD1, which cannot be checked without DNA. The CDR3 contains 14 residues. Germline values: CDR1 SGHDT, CDR2 YYEEEE. The CDR3 protein is CASSLAGQGNTIYF.

The chain has TRBV6-1 and TRBJ1-5; TCRdb designates TRBD1, a call that cannot be tested without DNA. The CDR3 runs to 15 residues. Germline lookup yields CDR1 MNHNS and CDR2 SASEGT. This CDR3 is CASRGGTGINQPQHF.

This clonotype is labeled medium-sized based on frequency. V is TRBV20-1 and J is TRBJ2-2; the TCRdb D gene call, TRBD2, has no DNA to confirm it. CDR1 DFQATT and CDR2 SNEGSKA come from the germline V gene (reference sequence). The CDR3 runs to 16 residues. CDR3 region: CSARASGGAWTGELFF.

The V gene is TRBV24-1, the J gene TRBJ2-5; checking the TCRdb D call of TRBD1 is not possible without DNA. This CDR3 region has 17 residues. CDR1 is KGHDR and CDR2 is SFDVKD in the germline V gene. CDR3 sequence reads: CATSDTSGQGGGETQYF.

The chain uses TRBV6-6 and TRBJ1-1. Germline V gives CDR1 MNHNY, CDR2 SVGAGI (reference sequence). CDR3 length: 14 residues. The chain's CDR3 is CASRLGIGNTEAFF.

The chain joins TRBV6-5 to TRBJ2-7; TCRdb returns TRBD2, unconfirmable since there is no DNA. Germline loops: CDR1 MNHEY, CDR2 SVGAGI. The CDR3 is 17 amino acids. This CDR3 reads CASSLTSGGPGSYEQYF.

The chain has TRBV24-1 and TRBJ2-3. The V gene's germline CDR1 is KGHDR and CDR2 SFDVKD. The CDR3 spans 12 residues. The CDR3 loop reads CATSVETGWQYF.

The chain couples TRBV12-3 or TRBV12-4 to TRBJ2-2; the TCRdb D gene call, TRBD1, has no DNA to confirm it. The CDR3 loop spans 19 amino acids. The CDR3 is CASSLVQGSKRSLTGELFF.

This sequence joins TRBV6-1 and TRBJ2-4; TCRdb's D call of TRBD1 is untestable without DNA. There are 13 residues in the CDR3. From germline, CDR1 is MNHNS and CDR2 SASEGT. CDR3 residues: CASAKTSPGQFYF.

The chain links TRBV4-3 to TRBJ1-4; the TRBD1 assignment by TCRdb is unverifiable without DNA. CDR1 LGHNA and CDR2 YSLEER come from the germline V gene. The CDR3 runs 15 residues. CDR3: CASSRSGTANEKLFF.

The rearrangement links TRBV12-3 or TRBV12-4 to TRBJ1-5; TCRdb returns TRBD1, unconfirmable since there is no DNA. CDR3 length: 16 residues. The CDR3 spells CASSARRGDSNQPQHF.

This clonotype shows up as medium-sized (0.01 to 0.1%) by frequency. The V gene is TRBV6-6, the J gene TRBJ1-4; as DNA is missing, the TRBD1 call by TCRdb cannot be tested. Germline CDR1 is MNHNY and CDR2 is SVGAGI (reference sequence). This CDR3 has 16 amino acids. CDR3 in amino acids: CASSSRGQGWAEKLFF.

The rearrangement links TRBV7-9 to TRBJ2-4; TCRdb's D call, TRBD1, is unchecked because there is no DNA. This CDR3 spans 14 amino acids. CDR1 SEHNR and CDR2 FQNEAQ come from the germline V gene (reference sequence). The CDR3 is CASSFQGAANIQYF.

According to its frequency, this clonotype is medium-sized. The chain links TRBV30 to TRBJ2-3; absent DNA, TCRdb's TRBD1 call cannot be checked. The CDR3 spans 14 residues. Germline loops: CDR1 GTSNPN, CDR2 SVGIG (reference sequence). The CDR3 loop reads CAWSVGGSTDTQYF.

The chain links TRBV12-3 or TRBV12-4 to TRBJ2-2; there is no DNA to check the TCRdb D call of TRBD2. There are 11 residues in the CDR3. The CDR3 sequence: CAIYGSGELFF.

By frequency, this clonotype registers medium-sized (0.01 to 0.1%). The chain uses TRBV5-6 and TRBJ2-7; TCRdb lists TRBD1, though no DNA is available to test this call. Germline V CDR1 and CDR2: SGHDT, YYEEEE. The CDR3 extends over 14 amino acids. This CDR3 is CASSFGQGSYEQYF.

This clonotype is medium-sized by frequency. The chain uses TRBV7-2 and TRBJ1-2. The germline V gene encodes CDR1 SGHTA and CDR2 FQGNSA. This CDR3 is 12 amino acids long. The CDR3 is CASSPHGDGYTF.

The rearrangement links TRBV6-5 to TRBJ2-6. The CDR3 is made up of 17 amino acids. The germline CDR1 and CDR2 sequences are MNHEY and SVGAGI. The CDR3: CASSPEAGGSGANVLTF.

The V and J genes are TRBV18 and TRBJ2-7. CDR3 length: 13 amino acids. Germline V gene data show CDR1 as KGHSH and CDR2 as LQKENI. CDR3: CASSPGRANEQYF. Complete variable domain (other parts from reference TRBV18 and TRBJ2-7): NAGVMQNPRHLVRRRGQEARLRCSPMKGHSHVYWYRQLPEEGLKFMVYLQKENIIDESGMPKERFSAEFPKEGPSILRIQQVVRGDSAAYFCASSPGRANEQYFGPGTRLTVT.

The V and J genes are TRBV28 and TRBJ2-7; the D call of TRBD2 rests on TCRdb alone, since no DNA is present to check it. This CDR3 has 20 residues. CDR1 is MDHEN, CDR2 SYDVKM, per germline. CDR3 region: CASGTGMIQLRVSRSYEQYF.

The chain is built from TRBV11-2 and TRBJ2-7; TCRdb's D call, TRBD1, is unchecked because there is no DNA. CDR3 length: 15 residues. Germline loops: CDR1 SGHAT, CDR2 FQNNGV. This CDR3 reads CASSSTGVTSYEQYF.

This clonotype is deemed medium-sized by its frequency. This chain uses TRBV7-3 with TRBJ2-1; TCRdb indicates TRBD2, and absent DNA this call remains unverified. This CDR3 is built from 15 residues. Germline CDR1 is SGHTA and CDR2 is FQGTGA. CDR3 sequence: CASSLGTSGFGEQFF.